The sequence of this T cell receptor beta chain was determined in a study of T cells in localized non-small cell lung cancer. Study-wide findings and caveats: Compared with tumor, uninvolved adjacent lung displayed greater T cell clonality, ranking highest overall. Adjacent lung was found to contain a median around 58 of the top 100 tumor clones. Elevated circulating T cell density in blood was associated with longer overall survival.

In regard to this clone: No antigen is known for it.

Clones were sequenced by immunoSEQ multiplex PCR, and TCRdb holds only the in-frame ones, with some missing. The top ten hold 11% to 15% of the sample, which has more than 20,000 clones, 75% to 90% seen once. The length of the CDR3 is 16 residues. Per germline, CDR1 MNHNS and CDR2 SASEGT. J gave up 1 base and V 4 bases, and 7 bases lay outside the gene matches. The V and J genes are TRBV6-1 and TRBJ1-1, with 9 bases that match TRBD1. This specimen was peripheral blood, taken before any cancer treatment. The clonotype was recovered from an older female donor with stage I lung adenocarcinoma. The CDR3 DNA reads TGTGCCAGCAGTGTCCTGCCGGGACAGGGGAACACTGAAGCTTTCTTT. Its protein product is CASSVLPGQGNTEAFF.